This TCR beta chain was recovered during a study of shared clonotypes between healthy human individuals (dated by TCRdb to 2018 to 2021). About the full investigation: The cohort included three men and a couple of women between 18 and 49 years of age. To increase sequencing depth and limit assay-specific biases, different laboratories used diverse techniques to prepare libraries and sequence TCR repertoires. Between about 0.9 and 8.9 billion PBMCs per donor were obtained by leukapheresis. Blood TCR repertoires of five healthy adults were deeply sequenced to estimate repertoire size and the extent of clonotype sharing between individuals.

A word on this clone: No cognate antigen has been identified for it. No qualities accompany the bases; no much larger clone lies one base away.

As encoded in the germline V gene, CDR1 is SGHDT while CDR2 is YYEEEE. The CDR3 runs 12 amino acids, cysteine and phenylalanine included. CDR3 DNA only is kept here, 36 bases in frame from base 1. V and J are truncated by 3 bases and 9 bases respectively, leaving an intervening sequence of 12 bases. Using the deep immunoSEQ assay, TCR CDR3 regions were amplified from genomic DNA by multiplex PCR. Extracted genomic DNA from each cell subset was distributed evenly across all wells of several immunoSEQ 96-well plates, and each plate was treated as a replicate. For unsorted PBMC, 250 to 350 ng of genomic DNA, equivalent to tens of thousands of T cell genomes, went into each replicate PCR. Ten immunoSEQ deep assay plates were used to sequence the unsorted PBMC genomic DNA. Purified libraries were measured with a Qubit 3.0 fluorometer, size-checked on a Bioanalyzer 2100, and measured again with the KAPA Library Quantification kit. A separate single-read 150-cycle Illumina NextSeq 550 flow cell was used to sequence each immunoSEQ 96-well plate. As for how the authors treated the data: The immunoSEQ output contained only junctional sequences without quality scores, so filtering could not match that applied to full-length reads. To assign V/J genes and CDR3, sequences were annotated using PyIR, a Python wrapper for IgBLAST v1.9, with IMGT germline references. Reads were filtered out if the reads had weak V/J assignments (E-value above 1e-6), no CDR3, stop codons, out-of-frame junctions, or ambiguous translated residues. V3J clonotypes were defined as sequences sharing the same inferred V gene, J gene, and CDR3 amino acid sequence. To compute the percentage overlap between repertoires, the number of shared unique clonotypes was divided by the size of the smaller repertoire. Repertoire richness was assessed with RTK rarefaction, the Chao1 estimator, and Recon v2.1 estimates of unobserved clonotypes. Held by TCRdb, this immuneACCESS table contains in-frame sequences only and omits some clones. Under half of the omission traces to an unresolved V gene where checked; the cause of the rest is unknown. V and J calls and clone size are those listed in that table; D and trimming were worked out from the DNA. For this sample there are more than 400,000 clones; approximately 84% appear just once. The ten largest clones capture roughly an eighth of the sample.

Donors were healthy HIV-negative adults with no recently reported acute infections or vaccinations. Every donor was a Caucasian adult residing in Nashville, Tennessee, USA. For unsorted samples, roughly 90 million PBMCs were counted, and genomic DNA was extracted using the QIAamp DNA Blood Mini kit. Blood was collected by leukapheresis, and PBMCs were isolated by Ficoll-Histopaque density gradient centrifugation and then cryopreserved in liquid nitrogen vapor phase. Summary of the overall study and its limitations: Based on pairwise subsampling, the degree of clonotype sharing among donors was expected to be affected by sequencing depth. Because the study included only a small number of donors, the genetic and exposure-history diversity represented was limited. Sampling was limited to blood, and TCR repertoires in tissue likely differ from TCR repertoires in blood.

The rearrangement combines TRBV5-6 with TRBJ2-5, with a tentative D gene TRBD2 over 5 matching bases. Sequenced material: PBMCs. This TCR was sampled from a woman in her forties in good health. Some clones in this sample may be carry-over from other donors' samples. The CDR3 here reads CASSSALGAQYF. The DNA sequence is as follows: TGTGCCAGCAGCTCGGCCCTCGGGGCCCAGTACTTC. When the CDR3 is completed using the reference TRBV5-6 and TRBJ2-5 genes on either side, the full variable domain is DAGVTQSPTHLIKTRGQQVTLRCSPKSGHDTVSWYQQALGQGPQFIFQYYEEEERQRGNFPDRFSGHQFPNYSSELNVNALLLGDSALYLCASSSALGAQYFGPGTRLLVL.